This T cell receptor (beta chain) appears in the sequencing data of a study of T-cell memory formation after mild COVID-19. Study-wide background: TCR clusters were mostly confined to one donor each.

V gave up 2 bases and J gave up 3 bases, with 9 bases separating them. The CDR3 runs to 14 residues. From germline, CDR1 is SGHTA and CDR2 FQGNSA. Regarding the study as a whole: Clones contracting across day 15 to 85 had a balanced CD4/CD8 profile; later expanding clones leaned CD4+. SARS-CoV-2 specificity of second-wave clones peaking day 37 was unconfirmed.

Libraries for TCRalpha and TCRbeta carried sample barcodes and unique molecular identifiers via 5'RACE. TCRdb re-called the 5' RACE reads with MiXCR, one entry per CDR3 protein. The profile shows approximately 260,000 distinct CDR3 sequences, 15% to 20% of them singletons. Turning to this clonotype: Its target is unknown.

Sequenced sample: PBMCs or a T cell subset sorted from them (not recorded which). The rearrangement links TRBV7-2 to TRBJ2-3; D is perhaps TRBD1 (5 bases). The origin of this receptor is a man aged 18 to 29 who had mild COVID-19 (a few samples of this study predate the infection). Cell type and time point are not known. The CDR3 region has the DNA TGTGCCAGCAGCTTACAGGGCCTGACAGATACGCAGTATTTT. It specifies CASSLQGLTDTQYF.